This paragraph covers one T cell receptor (beta chain) sequence. The antigen is unknown. The repertoire was sequenced with immunoSEQ multiplex PCR; TCRdb's copy has only in-frame clones and lacks some. This repertoire shows tens of thousands of clones, less than 90% found once; its top ten account for roughly 0.28%. This record belongs to a study of graft-versus-host responses after intestinal transplantation. The CDR3 has 17 residues. Trimming at V came to 3 bases and at J to 1 base, leaving 9 bases not matched to a gene. CDR1 is KGHSH, CDR2 LQKENI, per germline. The TCR sequence derives from a human donor who was the organ donor for an intestinal transplant. The sequenced sample was unstimulated CD4+ T cells sorted from spleen or lymph node cells, obtained before transplant. The rearrangement links TRBV18 to TRBJ2-3; 8 nucleotides agree with TRBD2. The CDR3 is CASSPYTSGLGTDTQYF. In nucleotides, the CDR3 is TGTGCCAGCTCACCCTATACTAGCGGCCTAGGCACAGATACGCAGTATTTT.